Ten or more counts support the clone carrying this T cell receptor beta chain. Antigen: not known. This sample is drawn from a study of neurological immune-mediated disorders. Study-wide background: The 35 or so patients with multiple sclerosis comprised around 31 relapsing-remitting cases and 3 secondary progressive cases. Whole-study findings and limits: One related-CDR3 cluster, identified by phylogenetic grouping, held the repertoires of 18 of 34 multiple sclerosis patients and was a possible signature.

Preparation of the unsorted libraries drew on 2 million PBMCs stored at -80 C. CDR3 size: 12 residues. The V gene end was trimmed by 3 bases and the J gene end by 6 bases; junction bases not matched to a gene: 2. The cDNA was synthesized by 5'RACE incorporating 10-nucleotide random UMIs. TCRdb called the 5' RACE reads again in MiXCR, with one record for every CDR3 protein. Of 60,000 to 70,000 distinct CDR3 sequences detected, approximately 5.1% appear once; the ten largest clones hold 5.6%. Sequencing input: PBMCs. The chain employs TRBV12-3 or TRBV12-4 and TRBJ2-7; 7 nucleotides align to TRBD1. The TCR sequence derives from a human donor with multiple sclerosis. The donor label of this sample is uncertain. For the CDR3, the DNA is TGTGCCAGCAGTTTCGCAGGGGGCGAGCAGTACTTC. Its protein product is CASSFAGGEQYF.